This T cell receptor (beta chain) stems from a study of T-cell reconstitution after alpha-beta-depleted transplantation in children. Study-wide results and caveats: Fresh T-cell production supplied most of the T-cell counts and diversity seen one year after transplant. The origin of high day-60 TCRbeta diversity in some patients lay in surviving recipient T cells and thymic progenitors. Alpha-beta T cells present about two months after transplant were reported to originate from several hundred expanded graft clones.

As concerns this clonotype: Its antigen remains unidentified.

Unique molecular identifiers were used to barcode this TCRbeta library. TCRdb processed the PCR reads anew with MiXCR; each CDR3 protein has one entry. Seen here are around 700,000 distinct CDR3 sequences, roughly 13% observed once, and the top ten hold around 0.8%. The sequence derives from a girl aged 2 to 9 with congenital amegakaryocytic thrombocytopenia, due to receive a stem cell transplant. The source was PBMCs, collected before TCRalphabeta/CD19-depleted stem cell transplant.

As DNA, the CDR3 is TGTGCCAGCAGTTTTGGGGGCGGGGGAGTGGACGAGCAGTACTTC. This sequence encodes CASSFGGGGVDEQYF. J is TRBJ2-7 and V is TRBV12-3 or TRBV12-4, with a weak D call TRBD2 (7 bases). The V end was cut by 3 bases, the J end by 5 bases, with 17 bases between. This CDR3 is built from 15 residues.